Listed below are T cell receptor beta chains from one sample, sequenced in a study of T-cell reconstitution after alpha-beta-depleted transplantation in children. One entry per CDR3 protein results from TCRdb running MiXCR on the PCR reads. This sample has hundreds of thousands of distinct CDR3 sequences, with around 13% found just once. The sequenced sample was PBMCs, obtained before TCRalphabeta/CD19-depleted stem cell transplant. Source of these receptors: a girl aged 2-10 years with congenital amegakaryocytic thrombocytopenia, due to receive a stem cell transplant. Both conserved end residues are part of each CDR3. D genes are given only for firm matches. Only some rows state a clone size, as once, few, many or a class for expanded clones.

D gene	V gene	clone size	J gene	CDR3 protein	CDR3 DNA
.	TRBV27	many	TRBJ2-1	CASSLWAGSTYDEQFF	TGTGCCAGCAGTTTGTGGGCAGGGTCAACCTACGATGAGCAGTTCTTC
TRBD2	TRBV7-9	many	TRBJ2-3	CATRSGGPQYF	TGTGCCACCAGATCGGGGGGTCCGCAGTATTTT
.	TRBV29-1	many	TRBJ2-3	CSVDRVPTDTQYF	TGCAGCGTTGACAGGGTCCCCACAGATACGCAGTATTTT
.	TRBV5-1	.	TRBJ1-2	CASSLTGEALYGYTF	TGCGCCAGCAGCTTGACCGGGGAAGCGCTCTATGGCTACACCTTC
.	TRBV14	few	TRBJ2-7	CASSQYSRGRTYEQYF	TGTGCCAGCAGCCAATATTCGCGGGGTAGGACCTACGAGCAGTACTTC
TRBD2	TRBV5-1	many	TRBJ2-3	CASSPPSGGGTDTQYF	TGCGCCAGCAGCCCCCCTAGCGGCGGGGGCACAGATACGCAGTATTTT
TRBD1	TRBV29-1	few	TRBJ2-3	CSVGFAGGAADTQYF	TGCAGCGTAGGCTTCGCAGGGGGCGCGGCAGATACGCAGTATTTT
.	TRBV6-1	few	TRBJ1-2	CASGIEANYGYTF	TGTGCCAGTGGGATTGAAGCTAACTATGGCTACACCTTC
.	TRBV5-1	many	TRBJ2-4	CASSMLQGTKNIQYF	TGCGCCAGCAGCATGCTCCAGGGAACCAAAAACATTCAGTACTTC
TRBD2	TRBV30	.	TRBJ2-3	CAWGVTSGTDTQYF	TGTGCCTGGGGGGTGACTAGCGGGACAGATACGCAGTATTTT
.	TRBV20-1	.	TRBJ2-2	CSARVGENTGELFF	TGCAGTGCTAGAGTTGGGGAGAACACCGGGGAGCTGTTTTTT
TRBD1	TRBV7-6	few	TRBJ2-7	CASSQGDGYEQYF	TGTGCCAGCAGCCAGGGGGACGGATACGAGCAGTACTTC
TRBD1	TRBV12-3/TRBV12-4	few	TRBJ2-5	CASSPDRGKDLGETQYF	TGTGCCAGCAGTCCAGACAGGGGGAAGGACTTAGGAGAGACCCAGTACTTC
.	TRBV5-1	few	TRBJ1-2	CASSLETKSTYGYTF	TGCGCCAGCAGCTTGGAAACCAAGTCGACCTATGGCTACACCTTC
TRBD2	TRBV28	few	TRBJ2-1	CASSDIAGVLEFF	TGTGCCAGCAGTGACATAGCGGGAGTTTTGGAGTTCTTC
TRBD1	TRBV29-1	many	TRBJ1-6	CSVTGTGLGNSPLHF	TGCAGCGTAACCGGGACAGGGTTGGGGAATTCACCCCTCCACTTT
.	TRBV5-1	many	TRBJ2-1	CASSLVTEPTNEQFF	TGCGCCAGCAGCTTGGTAACAGAACCCACCAATGAGCAGTTCTTC
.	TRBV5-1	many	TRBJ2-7	CASSLFHGTVRIAGYEQYF	TGCGCCAGCAGCTTATTTCACGGGACGGTACGAATTGCAGGATACGAGCAGTACTTC
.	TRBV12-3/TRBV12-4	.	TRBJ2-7	CASRVTHSEVPYEQYF	TGTGCCAGCAGGGTGACTCACTCTGAGGTCCCGTACGAGCAGTACTTC
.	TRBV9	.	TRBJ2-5	CASSPEQETQYF	TGTGCCAGCAGCCCCGAACAAGAGACCCAGTACTTC
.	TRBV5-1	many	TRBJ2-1	CASSPEDSSGNEQFF	TGCGCCAGCAGCCCCGAGGACAGCTCGGGCAATGAGCAGTTCTTC
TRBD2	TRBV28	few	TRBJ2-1	CASSLGTRSEQFF	TGTGCCAGCAGTTTAGGGACTAGAAGTGAGCAGTTCTTC
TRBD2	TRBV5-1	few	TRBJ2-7	CASSPLAAPSYEQYF	TGCGCCAGCAGCCCGCTAGCGGCGCCCTCCTACGAGCAGTACTTC
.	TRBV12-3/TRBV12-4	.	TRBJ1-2	CASSFLSGDNYGYTF	TGTGCCAGCAGTTTTCTTTCAGGGGATAACTATGGCTACACCTTC
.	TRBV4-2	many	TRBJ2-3	CASSQDRRGGPFTDTQYF	TGTGCCAGCAGCCAAGATCGGAGGGGGGGTCCTTTCACAGATACGCAGTATTTT
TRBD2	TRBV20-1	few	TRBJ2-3	CSAPDRTSGWGGTDTQYF	TGCAGTGCTCCGGACCGGACTAGCGGATGGGGAGGCACAGATACGCAGTATTTT
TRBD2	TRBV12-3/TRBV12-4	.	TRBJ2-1	CASSSAPGTSGSNEQFF	TGTGCCAGCAGTTCCGCGCCAGGGACTAGCGGCAGCAATGAGCAGTTCTTC
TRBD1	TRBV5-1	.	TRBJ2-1	CASSGLTGGPPGQFF	TGCGCCAGCAGCGGGTTGACAGGGGGCCCCCCTGGGCAGTTCTTC
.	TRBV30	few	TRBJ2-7	CAWNREIGEQYF	TGTGCCTGGAATAGGGAGATTGGCGAGCAGTACTTC
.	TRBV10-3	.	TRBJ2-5	CAISESPDQETQYF	TGTGCCATCAGTGAGTCGCCAGACCAGGAGACCCAGTACTTC
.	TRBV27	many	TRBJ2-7	CASSFVGEQYF	TGTGCCAGCAGTTTCGTGGGCGAGCAGTACTTC
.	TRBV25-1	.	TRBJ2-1	CASEMGDNEQFF	TGTGCCAGTGAAATGGGGGACAATGAGCAGTTCTTC
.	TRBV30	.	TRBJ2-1	CAWSRPSPTNEQFF	TGTGCCTGGAGCCGTCCTAGCCCGACCAATGAGCAGTTCTTC
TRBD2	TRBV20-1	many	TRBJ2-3	CSASALAGGLGDTQYF	TGCAGTGCTAGTGCGCTAGCGGGTGGTTTGGGAGATACGCAGTATTTT
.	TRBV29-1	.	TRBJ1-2	CSVDTGTRAVGYTF	TGCAGCGTTGATACCGGAACGAGGGCGGTAGGCTACACCTTC
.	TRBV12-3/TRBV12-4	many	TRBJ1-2	CASYRGYYGYTF	TGTGCCAGCTATAGGGGGTACTATGGCTACACCTTC
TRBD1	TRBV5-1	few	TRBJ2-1	CASSPGQGFYNEQFF	TGCGCCAGCAGCCCCGGACAGGGCTTCTACAATGAGCAGTTCTTC
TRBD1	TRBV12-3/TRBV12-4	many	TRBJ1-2	CASGIGQVHGYTF	TGTGCCAGCGGTATTGGACAGGTTCATGGCTACACCTTC
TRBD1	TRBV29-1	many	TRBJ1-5	CSVPGQGGQPQHF	TGCAGCGTACCTGGACAGGGCGGACAGCCCCAGCATTTT
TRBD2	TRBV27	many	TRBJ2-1	CATALGGSYNEQFF	TGTGCCACAGCCCTGGGGGGGTCCTACAATGAGCAGTTCTTC
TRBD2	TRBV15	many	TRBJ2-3	CATSRDNLDSRAGVADTQYF	TGTGCCACCAGCAGAGATAACCTGGATAGTAGGGCGGGAGTTGCAGATACGCAGTATTTT
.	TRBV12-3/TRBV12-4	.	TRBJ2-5	CASFDNMGWGITETQYF	TGTGCCTCCTTCGACAACATGGGTTGGGGAATTACGGAGACCCAGTACTTC
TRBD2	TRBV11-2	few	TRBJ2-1	CASSLFGEGTYNEQFF	TGTGCCAGCAGCTTATTTGGGGAGGGAACTTACAATGAGCAGTTCTTC
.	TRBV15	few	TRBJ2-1	CATSRVGNSAYNEQFF	TGTGCCACCAGCAGAGTTGGGAATAGCGCCTACAATGAGCAGTTCTTC